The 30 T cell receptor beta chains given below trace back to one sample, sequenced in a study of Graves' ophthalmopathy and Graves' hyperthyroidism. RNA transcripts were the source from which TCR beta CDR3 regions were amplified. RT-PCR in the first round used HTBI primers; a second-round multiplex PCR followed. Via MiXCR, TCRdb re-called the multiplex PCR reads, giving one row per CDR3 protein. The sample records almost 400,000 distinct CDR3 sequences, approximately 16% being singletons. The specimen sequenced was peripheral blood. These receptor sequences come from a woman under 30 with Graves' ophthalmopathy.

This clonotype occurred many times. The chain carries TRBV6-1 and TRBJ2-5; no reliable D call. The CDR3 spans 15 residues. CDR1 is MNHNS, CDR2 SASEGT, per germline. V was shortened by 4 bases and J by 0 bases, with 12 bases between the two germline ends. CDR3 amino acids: CASSALTWDQETQYF. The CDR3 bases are TGTGCCAGCAGTGCCCTGACATGGGACCAAGAGACCCAGTACTTC.

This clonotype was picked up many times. CDR3 residues: CATTLGPPYQETQYF. CDR3 DNA: TGTGCCACCACCCTTGGACCTCCGTACCAAGAGACCCAGTACTTC. J is TRBJ2-5 and V is TRBV15, with D unclear. V lost 7 bases, J lost 0 bases, and 15 bases lay in between. The CDR3 has 15 residues. Germline loops: CDR1 LNHNV, CDR2 YYDKDF (reference sequence).

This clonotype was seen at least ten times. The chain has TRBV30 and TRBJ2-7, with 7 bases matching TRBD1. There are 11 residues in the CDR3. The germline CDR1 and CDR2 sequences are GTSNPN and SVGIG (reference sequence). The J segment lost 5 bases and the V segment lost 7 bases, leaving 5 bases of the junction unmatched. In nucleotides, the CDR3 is TGTGCCTTTAAGGGGGCCCACGAGCAGTACTTC. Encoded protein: CAFKGAHEQYF. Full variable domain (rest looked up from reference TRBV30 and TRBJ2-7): SQTIHQWPATLVQPVGSPLSLECTVEGTSNPNLYWYRQAAGRGLQLLFYSVGIGQISSEVPQNLSASRPQDRQFILSSKKLLLSDSGFYLCAFKGAHEQYFGPGTRLTVT.

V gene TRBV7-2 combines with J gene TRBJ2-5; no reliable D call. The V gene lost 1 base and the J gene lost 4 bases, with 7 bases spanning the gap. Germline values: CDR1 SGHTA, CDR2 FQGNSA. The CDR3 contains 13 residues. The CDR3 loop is CASSLVVGETQYF. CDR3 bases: TGTGCCAGCAGCTTAGTGGTCGGAGAGACCCAGTACTTC.

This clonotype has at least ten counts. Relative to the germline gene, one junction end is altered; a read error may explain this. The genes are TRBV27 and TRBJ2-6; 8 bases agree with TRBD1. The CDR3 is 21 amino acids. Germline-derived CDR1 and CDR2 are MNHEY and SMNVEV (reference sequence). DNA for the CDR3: TGTGCCAGCAGTGTATCTCGGAGGGGGACAGGCCTGAGCTCTGGGGCCAACGTCCTGACTTTC. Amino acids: CASSVSRRGTGLSSGANVLTF.

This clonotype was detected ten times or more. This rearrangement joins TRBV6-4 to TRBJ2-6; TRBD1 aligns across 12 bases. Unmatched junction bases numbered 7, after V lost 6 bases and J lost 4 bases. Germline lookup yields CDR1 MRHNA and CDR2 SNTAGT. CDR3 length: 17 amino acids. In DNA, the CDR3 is TGTGCCAGCAGGGGACAGGGGGCGCTACCCGGGGCCAACGTCCTGACTTTC. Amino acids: CASRGQGALPGANVLTF.

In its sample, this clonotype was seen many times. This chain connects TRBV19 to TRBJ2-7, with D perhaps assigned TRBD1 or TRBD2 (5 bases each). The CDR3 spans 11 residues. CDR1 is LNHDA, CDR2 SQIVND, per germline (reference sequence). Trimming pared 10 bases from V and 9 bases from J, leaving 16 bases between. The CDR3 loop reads CATRDGFLQYF. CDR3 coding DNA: TGTGCCACCCGGGACGGCTTTTTGCAGTACTTC.

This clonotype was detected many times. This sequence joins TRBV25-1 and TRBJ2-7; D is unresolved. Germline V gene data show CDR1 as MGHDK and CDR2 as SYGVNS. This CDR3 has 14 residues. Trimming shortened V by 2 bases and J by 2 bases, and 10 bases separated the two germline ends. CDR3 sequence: CASSEPRSPYEQYF. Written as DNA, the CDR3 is TGTGCCAGCAGTGAACCCAGAAGTCCCTACGAGCAGTACTTC.

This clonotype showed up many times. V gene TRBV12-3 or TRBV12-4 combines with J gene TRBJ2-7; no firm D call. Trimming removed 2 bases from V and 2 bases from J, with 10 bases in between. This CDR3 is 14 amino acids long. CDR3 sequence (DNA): TGTGCCAGCAGTTTATCCTTAGACACCTACGAGCAGTACTTC. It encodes CASSLSLDTYEQYF.

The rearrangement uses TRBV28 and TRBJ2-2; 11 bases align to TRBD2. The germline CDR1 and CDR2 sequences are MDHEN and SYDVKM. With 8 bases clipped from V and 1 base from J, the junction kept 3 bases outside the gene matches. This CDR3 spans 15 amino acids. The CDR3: CASGGLAVNTGELFF. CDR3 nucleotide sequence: TGTGCCAGCGGGGGACTAGCGGTGAACACCGGGGAGCTGTTTTTT.

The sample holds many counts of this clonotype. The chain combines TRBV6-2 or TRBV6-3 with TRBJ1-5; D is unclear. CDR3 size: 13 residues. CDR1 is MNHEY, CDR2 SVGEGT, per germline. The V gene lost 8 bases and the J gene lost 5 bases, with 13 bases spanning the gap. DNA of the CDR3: TGTGCCAGCGGAGGACGCCAGCATCAGCCCCAGCATTTT. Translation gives CASGGRQHQPQHF.

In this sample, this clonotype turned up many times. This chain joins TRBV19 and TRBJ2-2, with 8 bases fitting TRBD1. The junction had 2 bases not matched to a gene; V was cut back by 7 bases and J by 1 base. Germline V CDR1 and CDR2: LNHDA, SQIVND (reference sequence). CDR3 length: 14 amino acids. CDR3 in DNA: TGTGCCAGTATCAGGGGGCGGAACACCGGGGAGCTGTTTTTT. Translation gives CASIRGRNTGELFF.

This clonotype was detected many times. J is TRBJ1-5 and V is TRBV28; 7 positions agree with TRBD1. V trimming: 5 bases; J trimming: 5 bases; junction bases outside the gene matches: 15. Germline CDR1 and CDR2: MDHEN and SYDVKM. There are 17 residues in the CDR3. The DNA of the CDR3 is TGTGCCAGCAGTCACCGACAGGGACGGGGCCTCGATCAGCCCCAGCATTTT. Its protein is CASSHRQGRGLDQPQHF.

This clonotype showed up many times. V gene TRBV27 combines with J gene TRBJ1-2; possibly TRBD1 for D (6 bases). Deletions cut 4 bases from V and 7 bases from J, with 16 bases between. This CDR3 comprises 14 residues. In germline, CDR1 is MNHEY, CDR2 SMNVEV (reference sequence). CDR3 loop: CASSWTAVSGGYTF. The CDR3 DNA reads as TGTGCCAGCAGTTGGACAGCCGTGTCTGGTGGCTACACCTTC.

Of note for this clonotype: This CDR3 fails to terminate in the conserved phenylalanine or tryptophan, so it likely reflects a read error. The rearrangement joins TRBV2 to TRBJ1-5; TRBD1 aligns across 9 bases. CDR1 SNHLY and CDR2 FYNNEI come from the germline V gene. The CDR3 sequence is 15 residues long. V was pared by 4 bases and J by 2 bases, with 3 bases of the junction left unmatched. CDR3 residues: CASSGRTGGNQPQHL. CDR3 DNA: TGTGCCAGCAGTGGGCGGACAGGGGGCAATCAGCCCCAGCATCTT.

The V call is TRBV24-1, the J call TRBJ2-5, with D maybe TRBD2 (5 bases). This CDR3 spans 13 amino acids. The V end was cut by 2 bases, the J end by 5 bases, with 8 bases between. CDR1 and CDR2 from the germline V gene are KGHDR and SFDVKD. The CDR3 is CATSDYRGETQYF. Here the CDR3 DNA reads TGTGCCACCAGTGATTACAGAGGGGAGACCCAGTACTTC.

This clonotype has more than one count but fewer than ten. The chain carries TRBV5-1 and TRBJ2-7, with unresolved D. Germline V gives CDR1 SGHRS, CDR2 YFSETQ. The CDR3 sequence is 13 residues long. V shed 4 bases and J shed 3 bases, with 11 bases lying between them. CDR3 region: CASSLQEYYEQYF. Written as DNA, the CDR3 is TGCGCCAGCAGCCTGCAGGAGTACTACGAGCAGTACTTC.

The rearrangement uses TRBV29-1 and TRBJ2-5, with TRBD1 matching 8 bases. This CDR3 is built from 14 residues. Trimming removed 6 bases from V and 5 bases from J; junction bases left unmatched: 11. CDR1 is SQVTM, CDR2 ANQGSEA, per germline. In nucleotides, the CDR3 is TGCAGCGTCGGGGCAGGGGGCTTGGGGGAGACCCAGTACTTC. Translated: CSVGAGGLGETQYF. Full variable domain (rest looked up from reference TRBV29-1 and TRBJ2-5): SAVISQKPSRDICQRGTSLTIQCQVDSQVTMMFWYRQQPGQSLTLIATANQGSEATYESGFVIDKFPISRPNLTFSTLTVSNMSPEDSSIYLCSVGAGGLGETQYFGPGTRLLVL.

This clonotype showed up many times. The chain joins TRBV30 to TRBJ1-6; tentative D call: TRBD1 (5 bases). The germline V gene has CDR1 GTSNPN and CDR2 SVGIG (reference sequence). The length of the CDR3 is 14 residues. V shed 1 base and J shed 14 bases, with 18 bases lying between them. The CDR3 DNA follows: TGTGCCTGGAGTGAATCAGGGAACCTTCGAACCCTCCACTTT. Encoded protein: CAWSESGNLRTLHF.

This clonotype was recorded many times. CDR3 bases: TGTGCCAGCAGTAGCGGGAGGAGTGCGGGCGAGCAGTACTTC. It codes for CASSSGRSAGEQYF. J is TRBJ2-7 and V is TRBV28, with TRBD2 matching over 9 bases. The germline CDR1 and CDR2 sequences are MDHEN and SYDVKM. The V segment lost 5 bases and the J segment 6 bases; nucleotides outside the gene matches: 8. The length of the CDR3 is 14 residues.

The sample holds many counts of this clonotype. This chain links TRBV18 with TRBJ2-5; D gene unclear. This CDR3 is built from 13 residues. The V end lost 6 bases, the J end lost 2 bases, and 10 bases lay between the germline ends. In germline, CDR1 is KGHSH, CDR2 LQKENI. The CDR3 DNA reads TGTGCCAGCTCCCACCAAGCTCAAGAGACCCAGTACTTC. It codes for CASSHQAQETQYF.

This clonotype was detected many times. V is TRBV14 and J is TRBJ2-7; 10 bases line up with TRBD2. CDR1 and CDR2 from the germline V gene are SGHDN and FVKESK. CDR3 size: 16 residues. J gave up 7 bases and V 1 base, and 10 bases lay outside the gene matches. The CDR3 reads CASSQGLLAGVREQYF. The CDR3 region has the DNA TGTGCCAGCAGCCAAGGTCTGCTAGCGGGAGTGAGGGAGCAGTACTTC. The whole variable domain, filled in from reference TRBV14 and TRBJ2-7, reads EAGVTQFPSHSVIEKGQTVTLRCDPISGHDNLYWYRRVMGKEIKFLLHFVKESKQDESGMPNNRFLAERTGGTYSTLKVQPAELEDSGVYFCASSQGLLAGVREQYFGPGTRLTVT.

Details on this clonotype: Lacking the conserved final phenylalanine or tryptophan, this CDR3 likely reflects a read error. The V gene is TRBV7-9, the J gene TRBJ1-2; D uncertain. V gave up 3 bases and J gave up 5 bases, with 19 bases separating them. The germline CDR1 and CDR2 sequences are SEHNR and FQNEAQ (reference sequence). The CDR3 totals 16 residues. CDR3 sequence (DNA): TGTGCCAGCAGCTTCGGGTCCGGGGTAGAAGTATATGGCTACACCCTC. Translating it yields CASSFGSGVEVYGYTL.

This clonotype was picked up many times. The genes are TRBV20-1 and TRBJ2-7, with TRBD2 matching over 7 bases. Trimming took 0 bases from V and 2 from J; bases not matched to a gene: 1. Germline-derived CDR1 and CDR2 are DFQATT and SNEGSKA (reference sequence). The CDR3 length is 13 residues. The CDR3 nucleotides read TGCAGTGCTAGAGATCGGGGGGCCTACGAGCAGTACTTC. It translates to CSARDRGAYEQYF.

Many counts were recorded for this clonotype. This CDR3 reads CASKGTGLGEQYF. In DNA, the CDR3 is TGTGCCAGCAAAGGGACGGGGCTTGGCGAGCAGTACTTC. The chain combines TRBV25-1 with TRBJ2-7, with D perhaps TRBD1 or TRBD2 (5 bases each). Trimming removed 7 bases from V and 6 bases from J, with 16 bases in between. Germline CDR1 is MGHDK and CDR2 is SYGVNS. This CDR3 has 13 residues.

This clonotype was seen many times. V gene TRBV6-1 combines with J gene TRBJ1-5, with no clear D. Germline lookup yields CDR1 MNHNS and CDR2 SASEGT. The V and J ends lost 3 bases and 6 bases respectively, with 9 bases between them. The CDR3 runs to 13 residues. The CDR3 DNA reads TGTGCCAGCAGTGACCGGGAACCTCAGCCCCAGCATTTT. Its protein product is CASSDREPQPQHF.

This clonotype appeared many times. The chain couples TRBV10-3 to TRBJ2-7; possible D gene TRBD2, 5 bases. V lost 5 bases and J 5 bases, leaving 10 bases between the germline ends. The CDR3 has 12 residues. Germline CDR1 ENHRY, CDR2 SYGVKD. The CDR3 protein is CAISLLGDEQYF. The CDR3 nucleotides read TGTGCCATCAGTCTCCTGGGAGACGAGCAGTACTTC.

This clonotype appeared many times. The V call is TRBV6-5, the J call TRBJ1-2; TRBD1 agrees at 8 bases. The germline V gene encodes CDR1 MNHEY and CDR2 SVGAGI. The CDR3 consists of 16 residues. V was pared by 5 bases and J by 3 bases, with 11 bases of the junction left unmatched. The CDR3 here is CASSPRQGTSDYGYTF. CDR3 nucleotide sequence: TGTGCCAGCAGTCCAAGACAGGGGACCTCTGACTATGGCTACACCTTC.

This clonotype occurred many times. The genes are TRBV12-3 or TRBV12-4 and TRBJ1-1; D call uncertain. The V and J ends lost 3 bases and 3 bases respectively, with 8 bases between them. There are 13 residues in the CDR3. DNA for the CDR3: TGTGCCAGCAGTTTTACGACTTACACTGAAGCTTTCTTT. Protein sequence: CASSFTTYTEAFF.

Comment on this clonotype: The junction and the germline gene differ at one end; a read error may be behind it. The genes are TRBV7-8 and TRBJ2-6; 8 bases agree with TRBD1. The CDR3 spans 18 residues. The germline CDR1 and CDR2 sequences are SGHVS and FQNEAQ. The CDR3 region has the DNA TGTGCCAGCAGCGTAGGACAGGGTAGGACCTCTGGGCCCAACGTCCTGACTTTC. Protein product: CASSVGQGRTSGPNVLTF.